Below, one T cell receptor (beta chain) is given with its context. No antigen is known for it. The data were obtained in a study of T cell responses to AZD1222 COVID-19 vaccine. Study overall: Both about-4-week and about-12-week second-dose recipients were combined.

Assay used: immunoSEQ multiplex PCR; TCRdb lists only in-frame clones, some missing. The data contain roughly 120,000 clones, around 94% of them singletons. Broader study findings: Only a handful of AZD1222 recipients, more than 5 in all, had baseline seropositivity. Repertoire sampling occurred only after the peak T cell response. Spike-specific TCR repertoires showed rising breadth and depth after two AZD1222 doses.

V shed 5 bases and J shed 7 bases, with 3 bases lying between them. CDR3 length equals 11 residues. CDR1 and CDR2 (germline): SEHNR, FQNEAQ (reference sequence). The V and J genes are TRBV7-9 and TRBJ1-6; D gene ambiguous. This clonotype was sampled from an adult in good health. Here the sequenced sample was peripheral blood, taken on day 0 of AZD1222 vaccination. The CDR3 sequence is CASSLNSPLHF. In nucleotides, the CDR3 is TGTGCCAGCAGCCTAAATTCACCCCTCCACTTT.